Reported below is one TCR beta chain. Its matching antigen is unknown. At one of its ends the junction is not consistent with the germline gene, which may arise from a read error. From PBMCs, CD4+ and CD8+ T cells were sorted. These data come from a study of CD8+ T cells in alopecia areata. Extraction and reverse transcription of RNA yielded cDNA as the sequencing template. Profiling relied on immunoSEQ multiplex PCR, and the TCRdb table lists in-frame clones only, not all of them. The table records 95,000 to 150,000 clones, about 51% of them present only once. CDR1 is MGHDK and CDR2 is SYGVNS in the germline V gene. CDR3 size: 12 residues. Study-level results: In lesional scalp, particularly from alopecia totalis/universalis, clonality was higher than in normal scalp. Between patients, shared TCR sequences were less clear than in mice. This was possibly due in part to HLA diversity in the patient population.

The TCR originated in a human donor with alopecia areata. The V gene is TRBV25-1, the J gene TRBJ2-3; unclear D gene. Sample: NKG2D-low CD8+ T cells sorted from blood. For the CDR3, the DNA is TGTGCCAGCATTGAAGGGACAGATACGCAGTATTTT. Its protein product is CASIEGTDTQYF. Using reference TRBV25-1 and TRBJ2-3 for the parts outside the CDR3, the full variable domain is EADIYQTPRYLVIGTGKKITLECSQTMGHDKMYWYQQDPGMELHLIHYSYGVNSTEKGDLSSESTVSRIRTEHFPLTLESARPSHTSQYLCASIEGTDTQYFGPGTRLTVL.